The clone carrying this T cell receptor beta chain was seen a few times. Its antigen remains unidentified. These data belong to a study of early T cells in non-severe SARS-CoV-2 infection. Germline V gives CDR1 MDHEN, CDR2 SYDVKM. V trimming: 6 bases; J trimming: 4 bases; junction bases outside the gene matches: 13. The CDR3 length is 18 residues. Study-wide results and limits: Matches to VDJdb favored anti-spike CD8 responses and missed private and CD4 specificities.

TCRdb passed the 5' RACE reads through MiXCR, listing each CDR3 protein once. The sample has about 70,000 distinct CDR3 sequences; about 14% are singletons. This specimen was whole blood, taken at baseline. The chain couples TRBV28 to TRBJ2-2; TRBD2 matches 11 bases. The sequence was collected from an adult who was a healthcare worker with PCR-confirmed SARS-CoV-2 infection or an uninfected control (not recorded which). DNA of the CDR3: TGTGCCAGCAGGCCTTTTCTAGCGGGAGGACTCGGCACCGGGGAGCTGTTTTTT. Encoded protein: CASRPFLAGGLGTGELFF.